This T cell receptor beta chain emerged from a study of blood T cell repertoires in COVID-19. The protocol was immunoSEQ multiplex PCR, while the TCRdb copy is restricted to in-frame clones and leaves out a portion. The sample records some 150,000 clones, around three quarters being singletons. The TCR comes from an elderly man with acute or convalescent COVID-19. Material: peripheral blood.

CDR3 nucleotide sequence: TGCAGCGCCAAAAGCCAGGGGCGGACTGAAGCTTTCTTT. It yields the protein CSAKSQGRTEAFF. The chain is built from TRBV29-1 and TRBJ1-1; maybe TRBD1 (6 bases). There are 13 residues in the CDR3. Germline CDR1 reads SQVTM; CDR2 reads ANQGSEA. Deletions cut 7 bases from V and 5 bases from J, with 17 bases between.